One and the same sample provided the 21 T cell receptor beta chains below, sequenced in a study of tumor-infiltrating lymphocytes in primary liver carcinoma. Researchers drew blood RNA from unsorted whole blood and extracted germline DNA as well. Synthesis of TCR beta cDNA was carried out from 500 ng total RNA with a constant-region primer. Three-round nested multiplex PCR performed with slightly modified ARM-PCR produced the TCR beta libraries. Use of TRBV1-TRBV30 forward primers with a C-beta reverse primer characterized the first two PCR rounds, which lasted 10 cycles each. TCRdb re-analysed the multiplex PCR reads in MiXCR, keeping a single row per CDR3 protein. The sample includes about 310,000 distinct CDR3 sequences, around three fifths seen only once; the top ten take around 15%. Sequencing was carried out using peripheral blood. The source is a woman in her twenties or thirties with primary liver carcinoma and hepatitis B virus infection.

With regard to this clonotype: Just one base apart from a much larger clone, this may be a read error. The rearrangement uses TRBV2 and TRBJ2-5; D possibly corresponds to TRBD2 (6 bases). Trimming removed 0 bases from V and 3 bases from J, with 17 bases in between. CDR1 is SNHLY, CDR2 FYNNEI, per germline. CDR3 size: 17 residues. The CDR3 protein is CASSEAERTNGKETQYF. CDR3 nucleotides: TGTGCCAGCAGTGAAGCGGAGCGGACTAACGGAAAAGAGACCCAGTACTTC.

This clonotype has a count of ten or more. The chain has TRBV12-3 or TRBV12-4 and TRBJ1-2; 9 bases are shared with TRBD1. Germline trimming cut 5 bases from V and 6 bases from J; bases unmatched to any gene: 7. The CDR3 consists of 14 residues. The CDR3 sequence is CASSPQQGAHGYTF. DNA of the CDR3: TGTGCCAGCAGTCCTCAACAGGGGGCCCATGGCTACACCTTC.

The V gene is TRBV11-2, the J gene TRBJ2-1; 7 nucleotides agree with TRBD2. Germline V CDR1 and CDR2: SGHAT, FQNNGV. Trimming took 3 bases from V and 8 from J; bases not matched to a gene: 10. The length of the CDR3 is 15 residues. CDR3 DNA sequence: TGTGCCAGCAGCTTGGCCCCTAGCGGTGACGATGAGCAGTTCTTC. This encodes CASSLAPSGDDEQFF.

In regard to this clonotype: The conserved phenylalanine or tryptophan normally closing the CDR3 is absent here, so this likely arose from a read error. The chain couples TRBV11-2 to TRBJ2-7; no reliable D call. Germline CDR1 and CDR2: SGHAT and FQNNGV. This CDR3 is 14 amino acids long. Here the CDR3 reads CSSSLNSWGGEQYS. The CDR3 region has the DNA TGTTCCAGCAGTTTAAACTCTTGGGGTGGGGAGCAGTACTCC.

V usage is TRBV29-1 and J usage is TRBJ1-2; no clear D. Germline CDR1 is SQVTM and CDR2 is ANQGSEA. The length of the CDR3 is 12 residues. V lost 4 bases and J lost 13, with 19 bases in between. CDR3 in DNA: TGCAGCGTTGTCCATTGGGGTGGCGGATGCACCTTC. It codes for CSVVHWGGGCTF.

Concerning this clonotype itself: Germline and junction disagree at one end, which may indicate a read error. The CDR3 bases are TGTGCCAGCAGCTCTGACCTAACGGGGAAGGTTGAGCAGTTCTTT. This encodes CASSSDLTGKVEQFF. The rearrangement joins TRBV11-3 to TRBJ2-3; weak D call: TRBD2 (5 bases). The germline gives CDR1 SGHNT, CDR2 YENEEA. CDR3 length equals 15 residues.

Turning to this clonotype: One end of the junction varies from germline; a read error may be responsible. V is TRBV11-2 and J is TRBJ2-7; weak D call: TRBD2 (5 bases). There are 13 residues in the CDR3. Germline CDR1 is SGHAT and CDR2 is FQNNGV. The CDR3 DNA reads TGTGCCAGCCAAGGAGAGGGTGTATACGAACAGTACTTC. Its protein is CASQGEGVYEQYF. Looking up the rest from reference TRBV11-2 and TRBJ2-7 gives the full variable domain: EAGVAQSPRYKIIEKRQSVAFWCNPISGHATLYWYQQILGQGPKLLIQFQNNGVVDDSQLPKDRFSAERLKGVDSTLKIQPAKLEDSAVYLCASQGEGVYEQYFGPGTRLTVT.

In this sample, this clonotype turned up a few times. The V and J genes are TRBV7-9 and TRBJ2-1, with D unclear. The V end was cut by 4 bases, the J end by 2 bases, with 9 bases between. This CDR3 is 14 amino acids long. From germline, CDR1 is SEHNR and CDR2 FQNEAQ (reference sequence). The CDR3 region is CASSSLGPYNEQFF. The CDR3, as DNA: TGTGCCAGCAGCTCCCTAGGGCCCTACAATGAGCAGTTCTTC.

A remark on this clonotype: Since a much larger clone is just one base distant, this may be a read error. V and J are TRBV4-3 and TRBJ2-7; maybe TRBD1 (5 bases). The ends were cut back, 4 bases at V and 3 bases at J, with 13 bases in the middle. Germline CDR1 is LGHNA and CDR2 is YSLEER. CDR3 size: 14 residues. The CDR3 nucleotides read TGCGCCAGCAGCCTATGGACATGGGACTACGAGCAGTACTTC. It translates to CASSLWTWDYEQYF.

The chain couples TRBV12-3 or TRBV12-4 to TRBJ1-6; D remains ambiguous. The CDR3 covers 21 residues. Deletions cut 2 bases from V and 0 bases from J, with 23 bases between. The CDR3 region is CASSLRVSVYVGSSYNSPLHF. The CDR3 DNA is TGTGCCAGCAGTTTACGGGTGTCGGTGTACGTGGGGAGCTCCTATAATTCACCCCTCCACTTT.

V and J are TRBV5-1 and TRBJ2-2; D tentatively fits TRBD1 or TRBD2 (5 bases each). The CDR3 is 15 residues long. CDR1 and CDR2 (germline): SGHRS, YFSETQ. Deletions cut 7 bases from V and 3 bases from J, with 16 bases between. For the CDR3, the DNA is TGCGCCAGCTCTCTCGAGGGACCGGACACCGGGGAGCTGTTTTTT. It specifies CASSLEGPDTGELFF. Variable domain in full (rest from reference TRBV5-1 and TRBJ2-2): KAGVTQTPRYLIKTRGQQVTLSCSPISGHRSVSWYQQTPGQGLQFLFEYFSETQRNKGNFPGRFSGRQFSNSRSEMNVSTLELGDSALYLCASSLEGPDTGELFFGEGSRLTVL.

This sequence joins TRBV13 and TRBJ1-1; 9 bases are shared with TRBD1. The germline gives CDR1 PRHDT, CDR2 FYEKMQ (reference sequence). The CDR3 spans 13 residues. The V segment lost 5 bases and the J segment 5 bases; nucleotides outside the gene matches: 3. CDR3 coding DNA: TGTGCCAGCAGCCCAGACAGGGGGACTGAAGCTTTCTTT. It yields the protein CASSPDRGTEAFF.

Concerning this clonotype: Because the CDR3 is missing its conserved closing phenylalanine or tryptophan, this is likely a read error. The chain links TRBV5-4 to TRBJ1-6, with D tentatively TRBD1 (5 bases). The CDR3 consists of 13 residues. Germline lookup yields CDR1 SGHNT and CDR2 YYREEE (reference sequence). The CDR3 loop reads CAFGAGMDSPLHL. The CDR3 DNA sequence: TGTGCATTTGGGGCAGGGATGGATTCACCCCTCCACCTT.

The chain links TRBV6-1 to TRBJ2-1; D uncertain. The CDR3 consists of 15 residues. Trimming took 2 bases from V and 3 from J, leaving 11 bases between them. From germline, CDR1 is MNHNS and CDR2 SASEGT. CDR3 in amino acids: CASSEYPASYNEQFF. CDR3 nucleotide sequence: TGTGCCAGCAGTGAATATCCAGCCAGCTACAATGAGCAGTTCTTC.

CDR3 nucleotide sequence: TGCAGCGTTTATGTGGCCCTCAATGAGCAGTTCTTC. This sequence encodes CSVYVALNEQFF. The rearrangement links TRBV29-1 to TRBJ2-1; D gene uncertain. This CDR3 comprises 12 residues. Per the germline V gene, CDR1 is SQVTM and CDR2 is ANQGSEA. V lost 5 bases, J lost 6 bases, and 11 bases lay in between.

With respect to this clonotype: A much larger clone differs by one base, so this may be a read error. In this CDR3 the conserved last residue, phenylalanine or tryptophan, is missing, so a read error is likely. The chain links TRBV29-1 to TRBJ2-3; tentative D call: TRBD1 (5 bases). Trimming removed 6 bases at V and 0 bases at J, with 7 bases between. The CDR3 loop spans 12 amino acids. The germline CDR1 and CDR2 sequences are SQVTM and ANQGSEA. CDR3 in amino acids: CSVRQSTDTQYL. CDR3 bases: TGCAGCGTCCGACAGAGCACAGATACGCAGTATCTT.

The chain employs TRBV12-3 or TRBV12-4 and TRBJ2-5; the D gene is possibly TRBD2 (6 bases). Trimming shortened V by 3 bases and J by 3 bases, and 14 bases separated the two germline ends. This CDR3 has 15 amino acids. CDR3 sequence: CASSLPSLAKETQYF. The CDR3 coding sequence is TGTGCCAGCAGTTTGCCCTCACTAGCAAAAGAGACCCAGTACTTC.

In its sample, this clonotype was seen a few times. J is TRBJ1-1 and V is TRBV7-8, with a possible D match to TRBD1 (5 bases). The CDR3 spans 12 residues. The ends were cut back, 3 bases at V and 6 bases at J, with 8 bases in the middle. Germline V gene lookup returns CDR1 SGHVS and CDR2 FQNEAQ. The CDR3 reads CASSFMGPEAFF. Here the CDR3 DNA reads TGTGCCAGCAGCTTTATGGGACCTGAAGCTTTCTTT. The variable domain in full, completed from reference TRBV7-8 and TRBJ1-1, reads GAGVSQSPRYKVAKRGQDVALRCDPISGHVSLFWYQQALGQGPEFLTYFQNEAQLDKSGLPSDRFFAERPEGSVSTLKIQRTQQEDSAVYLCASSFMGPEAFFGQGTRLTVV.

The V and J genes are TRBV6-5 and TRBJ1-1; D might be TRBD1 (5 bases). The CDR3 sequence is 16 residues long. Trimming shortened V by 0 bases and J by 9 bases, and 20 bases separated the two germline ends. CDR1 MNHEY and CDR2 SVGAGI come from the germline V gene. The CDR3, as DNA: TGTGCCAGCAGTTACTCTACCTCAGGGTCCGGAGGGAAAGCTTTCTTT. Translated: CASSYSTSGSGGKAFF.

CDR3 coding DNA: TGTGCCACCAGTGAAACGGACGGGCCTGGGGAGCAGTACTTC. Protein: CATSETDGPGEQYF. This chain links TRBV24-1 with TRBJ2-7; D gene ambiguous. The CDR3 spans 14 residues. V was cut by 4 bases and J by 7 bases, with 16 bases left in between. Germline CDR1 and CDR2: KGHDR and SFDVKD.

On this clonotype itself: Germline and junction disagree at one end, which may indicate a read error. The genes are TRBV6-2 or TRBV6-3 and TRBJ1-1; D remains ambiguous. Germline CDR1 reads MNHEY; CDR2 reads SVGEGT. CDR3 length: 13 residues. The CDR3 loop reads CATSVWRNTEAFF. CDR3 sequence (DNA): TGTGCCACCAGTGTTTGGAGGAACACTGAAGCTTTCTTT.